This T cell receptor beta chain originates from a study of CD8+ T cells in alopecia areata. The sample holds a few counts of this clone. The germline V gene has CDR1 SGHTA and CDR2 FQGNSA. V was shortened by 6 bases and J by 4 bases, with 15 bases between the two germline ends. There are 14 residues in the CDR3. As for treatment: oral pan-JAK inhibitor, 5-10 mg twice daily. As the sequencing template, cDNA was produced by extracting RNA and reverse transcribing it. Generated by immunoSEQ multiplex PCR, the TCRdb table keeps only in-frame clones and is missing some. Among about 190,000 clones, just under 65% were seen once, and the ten largest hold about 1.3%.

The rearrangement links TRBV7-2 to TRBJ1-2; D call uncertain. Sequenced here: CD4+ T cells sorted from blood, sampled at approximately week 50, from a patient treated with tofacitinib. This receptor was taken from a human donor with alopecia areata. The CDR3 nucleotides read TGTGCCAGCAGTCCCTTGGGCCAAGTCTATGGCTACACCTTC. Translation gives CASSPLGQVYGYTF. The full variable domain, its missing parts supplied by reference TRBV7-2 and TRBJ1-2, is GAGVSQSPSNKVTEKGKDVELRCDPISGHTALYWYRQSLGQGLEFLIYFQGNSAPDKSGLPSDRFSAERTGGSVSTLTIQRTQQEDSAVYLCASSPLGQVYGYTFGSGTRLTVV.